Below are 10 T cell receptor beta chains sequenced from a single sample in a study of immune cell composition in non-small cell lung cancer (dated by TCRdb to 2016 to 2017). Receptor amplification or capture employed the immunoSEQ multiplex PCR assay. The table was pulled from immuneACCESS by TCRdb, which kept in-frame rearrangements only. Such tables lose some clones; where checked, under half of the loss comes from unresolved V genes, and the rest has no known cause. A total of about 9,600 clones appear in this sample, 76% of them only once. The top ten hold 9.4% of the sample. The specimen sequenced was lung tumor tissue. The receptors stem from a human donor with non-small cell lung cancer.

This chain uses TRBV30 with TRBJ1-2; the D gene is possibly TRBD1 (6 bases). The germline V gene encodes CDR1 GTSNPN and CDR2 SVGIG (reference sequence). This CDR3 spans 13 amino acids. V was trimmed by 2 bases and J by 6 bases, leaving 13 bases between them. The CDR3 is CAWSTQGLHGYTF. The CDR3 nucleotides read TGTGCCTGGAGTACTCAGGGGTTACATGGCTACACCTTC.

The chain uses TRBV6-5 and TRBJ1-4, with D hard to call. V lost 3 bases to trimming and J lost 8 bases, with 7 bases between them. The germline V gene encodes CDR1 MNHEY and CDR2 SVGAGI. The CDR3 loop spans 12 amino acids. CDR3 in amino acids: CASSYNQEKLFF. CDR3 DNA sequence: TGTGCCAGCAGTTATAACCAAGAAAAACTGTTTTTT.

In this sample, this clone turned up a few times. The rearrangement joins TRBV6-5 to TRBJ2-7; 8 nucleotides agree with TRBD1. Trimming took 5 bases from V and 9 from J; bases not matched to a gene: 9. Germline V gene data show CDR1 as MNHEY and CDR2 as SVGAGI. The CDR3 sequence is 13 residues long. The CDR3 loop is CASSGDRTTWQYF. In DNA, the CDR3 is TGTGCCAGCAGTGGGGACAGGACAACGTGGCAGTACTTC.

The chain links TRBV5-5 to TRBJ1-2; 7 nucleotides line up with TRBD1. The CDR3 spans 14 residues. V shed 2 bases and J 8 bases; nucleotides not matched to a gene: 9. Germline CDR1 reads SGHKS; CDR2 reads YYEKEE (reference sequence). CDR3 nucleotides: TGTGCCAGCAGCTTTTTGTTCCCAGGGGGAGGCTACACCTTC. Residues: CASSFLFPGGGYTF.

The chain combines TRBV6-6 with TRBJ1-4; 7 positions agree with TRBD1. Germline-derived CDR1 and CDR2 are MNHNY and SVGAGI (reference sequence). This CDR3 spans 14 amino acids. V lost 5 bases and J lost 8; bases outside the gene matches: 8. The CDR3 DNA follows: TGTGCCAGCAGTCCGACAGGGTTTCGGGAAAAACTGTTTTTT. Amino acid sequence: CASSPTGFREKLFF.

The CDR3 region is CASSKERRAKKAQYF. For the CDR3, the DNA is TGTGCCAGCAGCAAAGAGCGACGGGCTAAGAAGGCCCAGTACTTC. This sequence joins TRBV21-1 and TRBJ2-5. TRBV21-1 is a known pseudogene. CDR3 length: 15 residues.

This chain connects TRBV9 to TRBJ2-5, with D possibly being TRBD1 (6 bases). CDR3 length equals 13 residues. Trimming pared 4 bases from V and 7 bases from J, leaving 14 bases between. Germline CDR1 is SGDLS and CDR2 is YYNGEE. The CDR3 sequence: CASSTSGAGTQYF. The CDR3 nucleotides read TGTGCCAGCAGCACCTCAGGGGCCGGGACCCAGTACTTC.

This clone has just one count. Here the CDR3 DNA reads TGTGCTAGTGGTGGAACGGGAACTAGCACAGATACGCAGTATTTT. Protein product: CASGGTGTSTDTQYF. The chain joins TRBV12-5 to TRBJ2-3; D possibly corresponds to TRBD2 (5 bases). Trimming pared 5 bases from V and 0 bases from J, leaving 12 bases between. This CDR3 contains 15 residues. Germline V CDR1 and CDR2: LGHNT, FRNRAP.

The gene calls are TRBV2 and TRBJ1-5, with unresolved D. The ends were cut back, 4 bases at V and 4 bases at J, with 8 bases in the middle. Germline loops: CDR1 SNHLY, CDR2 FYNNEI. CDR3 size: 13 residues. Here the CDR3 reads CASSVWGNQPQHF. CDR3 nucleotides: TGTGCCAGCAGTGTTTGGGGAAATCAGCCCCAGCATTTT.

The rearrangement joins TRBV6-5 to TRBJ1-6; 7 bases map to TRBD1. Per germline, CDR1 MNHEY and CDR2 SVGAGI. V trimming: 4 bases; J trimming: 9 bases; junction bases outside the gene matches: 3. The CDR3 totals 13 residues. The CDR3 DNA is TGTGCCAGCAGTTCGGGACAGAGTTCACCCCTCCACTTT. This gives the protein CASSSGQSSPLHF.